Listed here are 5 T cell receptor beta chains from one sample, sequenced in a study of blood T cells in healthy people across ages. Next came a second PCR, run for about 7 to 12 cycles, which used a sample-barcoded 5' primer along with a J-beta primer mix. TCRdb passed the 5' RACE reads through MiXCR, listing each CDR3 protein once. The sample has around 1,100,000 distinct CDR3 sequences, roughly two fifths seen once. The sequenced sample consisted of blood. These TCRs come from a man younger than 35 in good health.

The chain links TRBV29-1 to TRBJ1-2, with D uncertain. CDR1 and CDR2 (germline): SQVTM, ANQGSEA. V gave up 7 bases and J gave up 4 bases, with 13 bases separating them. The CDR3 consists of 12 residues. In DNA form, the CDR3 reads TGCAGCGGATCGGACGGTAGCTATGGCTACACCTTC. Amino acids: CSGSDGSYGYTF.

The chain carries TRBV12-3 or TRBV12-4 and TRBJ2-3; no clear D. The CDR3 totals 13 residues. V was pared by 5 bases and J by 5 bases, with 11 bases between. The CDR3 region is CASSLPPRDTQYF. The CDR3 DNA reads TGTGCCAGCAGTCTCCCGCCCCGAGATACGCAGTATTTT.

V and J are TRBV27 and TRBJ2-7; TRBD1 matches at 7 bases. Germline V gene lookup returns CDR1 MNHEY and CDR2 SMNVEV (reference sequence). This CDR3 has 15 amino acids. The J segment lost 0 bases and the V segment lost 0 bases, leaving 2 bases of the junction unmatched. This CDR3 is CASSLSWDSSYEQYF. CDR3 DNA: TGTGCCAGCAGTTTATCGTGGGACAGCTCCTACGAGCAGTACTTC.

The count of this clonotype is one. V and J are TRBV20-1 and TRBJ2-7; D is possibly TRBD2 (6 bases). Per the germline V gene, CDR1 is DFQATT and CDR2 is SNEGSKA (reference sequence). CDR3 length: 12 amino acids. Trimming took off 4 bases at V and 4 bases at J, with 11 bases between the two ends. The CDR3 loop is CSATPRGYEQYF. CDR3 DNA sequence: TGCAGTGCTACCCCACGGGGGTACGAGCAGTACTTC.

V gene TRBV29-1 combines with J gene TRBJ1-2; 10 bases are a match to TRBD1. The CDR3 totals 14 residues. The V gene's germline CDR1 is SQVTM and CDR2 ANQGSEA. Trimming took 6 bases from V and 8 from J; bases not matched to a gene: 12. As DNA, the CDR3 is TGCAGCGTCGGGGACAGGGGCGGTGTGAGGGGCTACACCTTC. This translates into CSVGDRGGVRGYTF.